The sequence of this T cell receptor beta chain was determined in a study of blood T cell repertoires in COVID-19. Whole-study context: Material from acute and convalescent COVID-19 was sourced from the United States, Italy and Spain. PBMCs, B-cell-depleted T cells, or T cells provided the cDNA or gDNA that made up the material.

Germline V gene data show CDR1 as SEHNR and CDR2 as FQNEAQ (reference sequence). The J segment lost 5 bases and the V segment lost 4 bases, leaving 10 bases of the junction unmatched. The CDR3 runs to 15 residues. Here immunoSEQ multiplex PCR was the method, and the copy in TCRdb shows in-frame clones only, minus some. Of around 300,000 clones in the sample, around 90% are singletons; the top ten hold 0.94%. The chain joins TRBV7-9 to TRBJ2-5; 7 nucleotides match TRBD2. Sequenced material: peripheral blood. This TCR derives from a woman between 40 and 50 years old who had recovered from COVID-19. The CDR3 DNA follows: TGTGCCAGCAGCTCTGGATGGGCGGGAGAGGAGACCCAGTACTTC. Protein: CASSSGWAGEETQYF. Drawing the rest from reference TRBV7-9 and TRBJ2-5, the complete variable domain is DTGVSQNPRHKITKRGQNVTFRCDPISEHNRLYWYRQTLGQGPEFLTYFQNEAQLEKSRLLSDRFSAERPKGSFSTLEIQRTEQGDSAMYLCASSSGWAGEETQYFGPGTRLLVL.